These 10 T cell receptor beta chains were all obtained from the same sample, sequenced in a study of molecular identifiers for immune sequencing clone quantification. MiXCR, run by TCRdb on the PCR reads, gives a single entry per CDR3 protein. The repertoire holds some 590,000 distinct CDR3 sequences, with less than 30% as singletons. The material sequenced was naive CD8+ T cells from blood, with Jurkat cell RNA spiked in. As for subset: FACS-sorted CD8+CD4-CCR7+CD45RA+ naive T cells. These receptors were obtained from a human donor in good health. Some libraries in this study had Jurkat cell RNA spiked in.

The chain employs TRBV20-1 and TRBJ1-5; 7 bases are shared with TRBD1. This CDR3 region has 17 residues. Trimming cost V 0 bases and J 4 bases; bases outside gene matches: 12. Per germline, CDR1 DFQATT and CDR2 SNEGSKA (reference sequence). CDR3 sequence: CSAREQGNWDVNQPQHF. CDR3 DNA: TGCAGTGCTAGAGAACAGGGGAATTGGGACGTAAATCAGCCCCAGCATTTT.

V gene TRBV4-3 combines with J gene TRBJ1-2; 7 bases fit TRBD1. Germline V gene sequence: CDR1 LGHNA, CDR2 YSLEER. Trimming removed 4 bases from V and 3 bases from J; junction bases left unmatched: 8. The CDR3 has 15 amino acids. DNA of the CDR3: TGCGCCAGCAGCCCTTACAGGGGCCCCTACTATGGCTACACCTTC. The encoded protein is CASSPYRGPYYGYTF.

Of note for this clonotype: A much larger clone differs from this one at a single base, so this may be a read error. The chain joins TRBV15 to TRBJ1-1, with a weak D call TRBD1 (5 bases). This CDR3 spans 16 amino acids. CDR1 is LNHNV and CDR2 is YYDKDF in the germline V gene (reference sequence). Trimming took off 0 bases at V and 5 bases at J, with 16 bases between the two ends. The CDR3 region has the DNA TGTGCCACCAGCAGAGATCATGGTGGGGGTTCGACTGAAGCTTTCTTT. It yields the protein CATSRDHGGGSTEAFF. Full variable domain (remainder filled in from reference TRBV15 and TRBJ1-1): DAMVIQNPRYQVTQFGKPVTLSCSQTLNHNVMYWYQQKSSQAPKLLFHYYDKDFNNEADTPDNFQSRRPNTSFCFLDIRSPGLGDTAMYLCATSRDHGGGSTEAFFGQGTRLTVV.

This chain joins TRBV14 and TRBJ1-1; TRBD1 aligns across 7 bases. The CDR3 consists of 18 residues. The germline V gene encodes CDR1 SGHDN and CDR2 FVKESK. Germline trimming cut 0 bases from V and 4 bases from J; bases unmatched to any gene: 14. Here the CDR3 reads CASSQEQWAEGGITEAFF. The DNA for the CDR3 is TGTGCCAGCAGCCAAGAACAATGGGCGGAAGGGGGCATCACTGAAGCTTTCTTT.

This clonotype was counted ten times or more. This chain joins TRBV4-1 and TRBJ2-2, with D perhaps given as TRBD1 or TRBD2 (5 bases each). The CDR3 is made up of 14 amino acids. The germline CDR1 and CDR2 sequences are MGHRA and YSYEKL. Trimming cost V 5 bases and J 4 bases, with 11 bases left between them. This chain's CDR3 is CASSGGSGTGELFF. The CDR3 coding sequence is TGCGCCAGCAGCGGGGGTTCCGGCACCGGGGAGCTGTTTTTT.

Regarding this clonotype: This may arise from a read error, as a much more abundant clone is one base away. The V call is TRBV5-1, the J call TRBJ2-5; the D is unclear. The germline V gene has CDR1 SGHRS and CDR2 YFSETQ. This CDR3 has 14 residues. CDR3 sequence reads: CASSLDRWQEPQYF. CDR3 sequence (DNA): TGCGCCAGCAGCTTGGACAGATGGCAAGAGCCCCAGTACTTC.

The chain links TRBV27 to TRBJ2-7; either TRBD1 or TRBD2 may supply D (5 bases each). This CDR3 has 13 amino acids. V was cut by 7 bases and J by 3 bases, with 13 bases left in between. Germline V gives CDR1 MNHEY, CDR2 SMNVEV (reference sequence). Written as DNA, the CDR3 is TGTGCCAGCAATCCCGGGGCGTACTACGAGCAGTACTTC. Encoded protein: CASNPGAYYEQYF.

The table lists this clonotype with a few counts. This chain connects TRBV5-8 to TRBJ2-3; D is possibly TRBD1 or TRBD2 (6 bases each). Germline assignment: CDR1 SGHTS and CDR2 YDEGEE. Trimming removed 6 bases at V and 0 bases at J, with 14 bases between. This CDR3 has 15 residues. The CDR3 DNA reads as TGTGCCAGCATCAACCGGGGGCATAGCACAGATACGCAGTATTTT. Translating it yields CASINRGHSTDTQYF.

This clonotype was picked up many times. This chain links TRBV7-9 with TRBJ2-5; D not resolved. The CDR3 is 13 residues long. V was cut by 3 bases and J by 4 bases, with 9 bases left in between. Germline V gene data show CDR1 as SEHNR and CDR2 as FQNEAQ (reference sequence). The CDR3 is CASSLLNPETQYF. Written as DNA, the CDR3 is TGTGCCAGCAGCTTGCTAAACCCAGAGACCCAGTACTTC.

Many counts were recorded for this clonotype. The chain links TRBV13 to TRBJ1-1; weak D call: TRBD1 (5 bases). The CDR3 covers 13 residues. V lost 4 bases and J lost 2, with 8 bases in between. Germline V lookup: CDR1 PRHDT, CDR2 FYEKMQ (reference sequence). The CDR3 reads CASSSDSNTEAFF. CDR3 in DNA: TGTGCCAGCAGCTCAGACAGTAACACTGAAGCTTTCTTT.